The text below deals with one T cell receptor (beta chain). Its antigen is unidentified. Different DNA sequences within this sample yield the same CDR3. Per the study methods: Filtering of immunoSEQ junctional sequences could not match full-length read filtering. Measured with immunoSEQ multiplex PCR; TCRdb has only the in-frame clones, and not every one. V, J and clone size were drawn from that table, and D and trimming were deduced from the DNA. The table has a few hundred thousand clones, about nine tenths seen once. These data are taken from a study of shared clonotypes between healthy human individuals. At the level of the study: Two women and three men aged 18 to 49 made up the donors. Study results and caveats: Generally, naive subsets (rather than memory subsets) showed larger estimated richness. Researchers sampled blood only, noting tissue repertoires likely differ.

The ends were cut back, 2 bases at V and 1 base at J, with 6 bases in the middle. The CDR3 covers 13 residues. Per the germline V gene, CDR1 is SEHNR and CDR2 is FQNEAQ (reference sequence). The clonotype comes from a man between 18 and 29 years old in good health. Sequencing was performed on memory CD8+ T cells sorted from blood. Subset indicated: CD45RO+ cells pooled with CCR7-negative TemRA cells. The chain is built from TRBV7-9 and TRBJ2-7; the D is unclear. CDR3 in amino acids: CASSLPSSYEQYF. The CDR3 bases are TGTGCCAGCAGCTTACCCAGTTCCTACGAGCAGTACTTC.